Included here is one TCR beta chain sequence, with context. What it binds is unknown. PCR used 60 Vbeta primers and 13 Jbeta primers. Per the original methods: Later analysis identified 65 million to 80 million unique TCR beta chains, roughly 11 million shared. Profiled with immunoSEQ multiplex PCR; TCRdb holds only in-frame clones, not every one. The V and J calls and clone size are taken from that table; D and trimming were inferred from the DNA. The data contain around 170,000 clones, approximately 79% of them singletons. The data stem from a study of cytomegalovirus exposure and HLA in healthy donors. Study-level points and caveats: Per published accounts, TCR beta sequences correctly predicted the HLA-A and HLA-B alleles of most subjects. Common viral pathogens were later found to be apparently linked to several of the most significant clusters. Altogether, 160 or so TCR beta chains were recorded as cytomegalovirus-associated.

This CDR3 has 13 amino acids. V lost 3 bases, J lost 5 bases, and 7 bases lay in between. In germline, CDR1 is SGHVS, CDR2 FQNEAQ. Sequencing was performed on PBMCs. V gene TRBV7-8 combines with J gene TRBJ2-2; a weak D match, TRBD2 (6 bases). This clonotype was sampled from a man aged 35 to 55 in good health and CMV-seropositive. The chain's CDR3 is CASSFGGTGELFF. DNA for the CDR3: TGTGCCAGCAGCTTCGGGGGAACCGGGGAGCTGTTTTTT.